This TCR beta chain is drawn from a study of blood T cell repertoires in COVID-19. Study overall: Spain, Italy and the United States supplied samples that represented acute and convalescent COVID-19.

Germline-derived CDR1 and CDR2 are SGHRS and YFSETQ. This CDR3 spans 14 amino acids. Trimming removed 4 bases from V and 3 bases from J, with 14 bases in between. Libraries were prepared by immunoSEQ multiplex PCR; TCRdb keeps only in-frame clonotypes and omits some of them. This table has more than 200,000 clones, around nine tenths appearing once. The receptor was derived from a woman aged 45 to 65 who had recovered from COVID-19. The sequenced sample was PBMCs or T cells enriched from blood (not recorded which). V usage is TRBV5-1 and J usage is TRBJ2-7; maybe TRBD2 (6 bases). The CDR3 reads CASSRISGSYEQYF. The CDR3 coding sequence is TGCGCCAGCAGCCGGATTAGCGGTAGCTACGAGCAGTACTTC.